The T cell receptor beta chain under discussion was sequenced for a study of OX40 agonist ivuxolimab in advanced cancers. This clone has only a few counts. Blood specimens came from baseline, cycle 4 day 1, and cycle 7 day 1. The CDR3 length is 12 residues. Germline CDR1 and CDR2: SEHNR and FQNEAQ (reference sequence). V was shortened by 4 bases and J by 6 bases, with 9 bases between the two germline ends. The repertoire was sequenced with immunoSEQ multiplex PCR; TCRdb's copy has only in-frame clones and lacks some. This table holds 20,000 to 25,000 clones, 77% found once. Here the sequenced sample was CD4+ or CD8+ T cells sorted from blood, taken in a trial of the OX40 agonist ivuxolimab. This chain connects TRBV7-9 to TRBJ1-1, with D tentatively TRBD1 (5 bases). The sequence was collected from an adult with an advanced solid tumor such as melanoma, head and neck, liver or kidney cancer. CDR3 nucleotide sequence: TGTGCCAGCAGCTATCAGGGAGCTGAAGCTTTCTTT. Translation gives CASSYQGAEAFF. The complete variable domain, with remaining parts taken from reference TRBV7-9 and TRBJ1-1, reads DTGVSQNPRHKITKRGQNVTFRCDPISEHNRLYWYRQTLGQGPEFLTYFQNEAQLEKSRLLSDRFSAERPKGSFSTLEIQRTEQGDSAMYLCASSYQGAEAFFGQGTRLTVV.